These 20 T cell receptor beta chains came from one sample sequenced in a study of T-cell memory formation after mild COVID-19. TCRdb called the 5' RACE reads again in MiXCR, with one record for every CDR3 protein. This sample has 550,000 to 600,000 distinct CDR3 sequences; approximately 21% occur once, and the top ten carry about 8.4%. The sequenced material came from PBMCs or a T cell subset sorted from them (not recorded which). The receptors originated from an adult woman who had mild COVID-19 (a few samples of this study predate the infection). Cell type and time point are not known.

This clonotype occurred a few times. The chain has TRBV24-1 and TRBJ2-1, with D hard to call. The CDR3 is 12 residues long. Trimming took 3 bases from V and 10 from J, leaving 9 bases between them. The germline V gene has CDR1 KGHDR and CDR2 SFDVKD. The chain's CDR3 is CATSDQVFEQFF. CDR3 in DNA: TGTGCCACCAGTGATCAGGTATTCGAGCAGTTCTTC.

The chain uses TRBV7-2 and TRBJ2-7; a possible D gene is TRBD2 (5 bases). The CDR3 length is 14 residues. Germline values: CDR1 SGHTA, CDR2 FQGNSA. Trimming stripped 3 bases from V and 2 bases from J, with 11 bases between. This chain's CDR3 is CASSFGRGAYEQYF. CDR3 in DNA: TGTGCCAGCAGCTTTGGACGGGGAGCCTACGAGCAGTACTTC.

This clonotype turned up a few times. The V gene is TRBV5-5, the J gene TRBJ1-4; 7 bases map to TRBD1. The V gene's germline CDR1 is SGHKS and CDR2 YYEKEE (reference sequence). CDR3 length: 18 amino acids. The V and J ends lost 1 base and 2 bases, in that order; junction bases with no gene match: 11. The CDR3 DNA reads TGTGCCAGCAGCTTGCTTAACGAGGGGGCAAGGACTAATGAAAAACTGTTTTTT. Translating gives CASSLLNEGARTNEKLFF.

The CDR3 spells CASSPPLGLASDTQYF. For the CDR3, the DNA is TGTGCCAGCAGCCCACCCCTGGGACTAGCCTCAGATACGCAGTATTTT. The chain has TRBV7-9 and TRBJ2-3, with 9 bases aligning to TRBD2. The CDR3 has 16 residues. Germline V gene sequence: CDR1 SEHNR, CDR2 FQNEAQ (reference sequence). The V and J ends lost 5 bases and 4 bases, in that order; junction bases with no gene match: 10.

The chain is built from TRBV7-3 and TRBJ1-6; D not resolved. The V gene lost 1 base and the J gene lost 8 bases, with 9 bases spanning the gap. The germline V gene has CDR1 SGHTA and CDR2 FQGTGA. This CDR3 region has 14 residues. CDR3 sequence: CASSLIDGDSPLHF. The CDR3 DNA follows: TGTGCCAGCAGCTTAATTGATGGAGATTCACCCCTCCACTTT. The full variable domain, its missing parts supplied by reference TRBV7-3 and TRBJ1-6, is GAGVSQTPSNKVTEKGKYVELRCDPISGHTALYWYRQSLGQGPEFLIYFQGTGAADDSGLPNDRFFAVRPEGSVSTLKIQRTERGDSAVYLCASSLIDGDSPLHFGNGTRLTVT.

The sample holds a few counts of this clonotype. CDR3 sequence (DNA): TGTGCCAGCAGCCGCACGGAGCGCAGGGGTGGCGACGAGCAGTACTTC. Its translation: CASSRTERRGGDEQYF. The chain combines TRBV3-1 with TRBJ2-7; a weak D match, TRBD1 (6 bases). The V end was cut by 4 bases, the J end by 5 bases, with 21 bases between. The V gene's germline CDR1 is LGHDT and CDR2 YNNKEL (reference sequence). The CDR3 sequence is 16 residues long.

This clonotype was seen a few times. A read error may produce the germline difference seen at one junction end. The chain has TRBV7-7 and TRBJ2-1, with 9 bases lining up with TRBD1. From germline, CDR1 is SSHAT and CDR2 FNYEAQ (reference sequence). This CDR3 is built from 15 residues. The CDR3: CASSLRQGENNEQFF. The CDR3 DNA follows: TGTGCTAGCAGCTTAAGACAGGGGGAAAACAATGAGCAGTTCTTC.

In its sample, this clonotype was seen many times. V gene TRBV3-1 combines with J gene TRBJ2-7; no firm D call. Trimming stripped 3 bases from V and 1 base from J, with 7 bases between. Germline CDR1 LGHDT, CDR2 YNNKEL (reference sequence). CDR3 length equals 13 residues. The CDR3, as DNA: TGTGCCAGCAGCCAGGAAGGATCCTACGAGCAGTACTTC. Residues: CASSQEGSYEQYF.

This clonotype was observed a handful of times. The CDR3 protein is CASTEEGQGSRNQPQHF. CDR3 DNA sequence: TGTGCCAGCACTGAGGAGGGACAGGGATCGCGCAATCAGCCCCAGCATTTT. J is TRBJ1-5 and V is TRBV12-3 or TRBV12-4; the match to TRBD1 covers 9 bases. This CDR3 contains 17 residues. The J segment lost 2 bases and the V segment lost 7 bases, leaving 12 bases of the junction unmatched.

The CDR3 DNA follows: TGTGCCACCAGTGATTTTAGGGGCAATGGCTACACCTTC. Translating gives CATSDFRGNGYTF. V and J are TRBV24-1 and TRBJ1-2; perhaps TRBD1 as D (5 bases). Germline CDR1 is KGHDR and CDR2 is SFDVKD. The CDR3 runs 13 residues. Deletions cut 1 base from V and 6 bases from J, with 8 bases between.

CDR3 amino acids: CASTGMAHTEAFF. As DNA, the CDR3 is TGTGCCAGTACAGGGATGGCTCACACTGAAGCTTTCTTT. This sequence joins TRBV12-3 or TRBV12-4 and TRBJ1-1; D might be TRBD1 (6 bases). The V end was cut by 9 bases, the J end by 3 bases, with 14 bases between. The CDR3 has 13 amino acids.

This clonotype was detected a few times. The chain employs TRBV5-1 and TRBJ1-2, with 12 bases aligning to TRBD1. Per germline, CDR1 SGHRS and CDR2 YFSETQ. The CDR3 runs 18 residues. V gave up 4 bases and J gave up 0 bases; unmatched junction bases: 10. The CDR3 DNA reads TGCGCCAGCAGCGCCGGGGGGACAGGGGGCGAAGCTAACTATGGCTACACCTTC. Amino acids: CASSAGGTGGEANYGYTF. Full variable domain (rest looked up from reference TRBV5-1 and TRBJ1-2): KAGVTQTPRYLIKTRGQQVTLSCSPISGHRSVSWYQQTPGQGLQFLFEYFSETQRNKGNFPGRFSGRQFSNSRSEMNVSTLELGDSALYLCASSAGGTGGEANYGYTFGSGTRLTVV.

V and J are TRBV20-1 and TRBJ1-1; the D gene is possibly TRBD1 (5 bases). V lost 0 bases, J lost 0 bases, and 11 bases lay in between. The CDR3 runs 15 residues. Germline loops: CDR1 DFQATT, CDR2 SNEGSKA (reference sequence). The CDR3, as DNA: TGCAGTGCTAGAGACCTGGGGGGATTGAACACTGAAGCTTTCTTT. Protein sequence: CSARDLGGLNTEAFF.

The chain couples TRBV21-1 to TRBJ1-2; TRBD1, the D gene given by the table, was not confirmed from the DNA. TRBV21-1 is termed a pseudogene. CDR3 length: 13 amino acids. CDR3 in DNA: TGTGCCAGCAGCAAAGTTCGTGCAGGGGAAATTAGCTTC. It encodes CASSKVRAGEISF.

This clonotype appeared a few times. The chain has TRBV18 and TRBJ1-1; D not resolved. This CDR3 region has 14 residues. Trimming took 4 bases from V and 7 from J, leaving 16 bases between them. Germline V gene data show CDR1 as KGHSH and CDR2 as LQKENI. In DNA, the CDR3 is TGTGCCAGCTCACTGTCCGAGAATTCAGGTGAAGCTTTCTTT. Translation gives CASSLSENSGEAFF.

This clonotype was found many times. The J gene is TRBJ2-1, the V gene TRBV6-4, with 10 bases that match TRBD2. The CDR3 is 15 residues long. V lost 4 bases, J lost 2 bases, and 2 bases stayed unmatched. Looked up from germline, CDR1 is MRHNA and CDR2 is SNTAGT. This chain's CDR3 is CASSGTSGTYNEQFF. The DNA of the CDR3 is TGTGCCAGCAGTGGGACTAGCGGAACCTACAATGAGCAGTTCTTC.

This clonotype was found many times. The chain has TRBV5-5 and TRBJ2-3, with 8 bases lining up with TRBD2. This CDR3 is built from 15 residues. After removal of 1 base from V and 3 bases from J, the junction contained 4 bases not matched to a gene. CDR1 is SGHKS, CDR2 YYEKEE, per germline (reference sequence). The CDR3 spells CASSLTGGLTDTQYF. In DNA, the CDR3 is TGTGCCAGCAGCTTGACGGGGGGGCTGACAGATACGCAGTATTTT.

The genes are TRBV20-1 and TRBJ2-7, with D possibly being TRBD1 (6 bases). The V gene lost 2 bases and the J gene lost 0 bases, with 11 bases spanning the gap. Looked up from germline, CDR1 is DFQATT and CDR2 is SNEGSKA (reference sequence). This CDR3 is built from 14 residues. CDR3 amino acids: CSARPGQISYEQYF. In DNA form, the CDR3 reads TGCAGTGCTAGACCCGGACAGATCTCCTACGAGCAGTACTTC.

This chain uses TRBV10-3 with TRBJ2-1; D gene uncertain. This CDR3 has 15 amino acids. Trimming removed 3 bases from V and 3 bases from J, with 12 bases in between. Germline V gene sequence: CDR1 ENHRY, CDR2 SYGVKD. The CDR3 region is CAISERAARYNEQFF. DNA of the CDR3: TGTGCCATCAGTGAACGGGCAGCTCGCTACAATGAGCAGTTCTTC.

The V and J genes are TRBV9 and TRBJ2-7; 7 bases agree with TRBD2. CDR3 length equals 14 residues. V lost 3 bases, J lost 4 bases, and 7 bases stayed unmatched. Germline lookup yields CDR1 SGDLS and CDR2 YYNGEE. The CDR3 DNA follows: TGTGCCAGCAGCGCCGGGACTACCACATACGAGCAGTACTTC. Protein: CASSAGTTTYEQYF.